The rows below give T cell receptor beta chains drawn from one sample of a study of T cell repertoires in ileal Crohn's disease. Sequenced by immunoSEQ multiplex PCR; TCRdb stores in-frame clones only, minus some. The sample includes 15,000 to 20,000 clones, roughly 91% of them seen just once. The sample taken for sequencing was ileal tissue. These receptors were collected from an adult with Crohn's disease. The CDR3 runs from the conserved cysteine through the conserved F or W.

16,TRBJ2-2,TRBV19,CASSRELEMNTGELFF
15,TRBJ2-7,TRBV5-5,CASSGGTGRYHEQYF
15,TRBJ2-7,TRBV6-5,CASSSRLAGGYEQYF
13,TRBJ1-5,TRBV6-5,CASRRGINQPQHF
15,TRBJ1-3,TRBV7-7,CATLRDDGSGNTIYF
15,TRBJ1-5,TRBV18,CASSPEGTDNQPQHF
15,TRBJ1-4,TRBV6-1,CASSEAGTGAEKLFF
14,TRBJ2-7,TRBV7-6,CASSGLAGSYEQYF
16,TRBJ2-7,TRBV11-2,CASSLDNGQGRDEQYF
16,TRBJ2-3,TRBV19,CASSILGAGGSDTQYF
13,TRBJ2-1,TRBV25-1,CASSEPEDGEQFF
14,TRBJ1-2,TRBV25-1,CASSDREWLHGYTF
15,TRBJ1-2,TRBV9,CASSVIDRGGGGYTF
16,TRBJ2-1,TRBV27,CASSLLAGGLSNEQFF
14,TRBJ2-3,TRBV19,CASSTGSDTDTQYF
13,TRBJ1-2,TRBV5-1,CASSTTGDYGYTF
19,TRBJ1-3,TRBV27,CASNLPGTGNGGSGNTIYF
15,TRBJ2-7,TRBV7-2,CASSLRTGTGAEQYF
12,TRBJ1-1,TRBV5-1,CASSLDGNEAFF
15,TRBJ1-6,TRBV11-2,CASSLGDRKVSPLHF
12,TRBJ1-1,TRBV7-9,CASSFRDTEAFF
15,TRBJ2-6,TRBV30,CAWSQGVVGANVLTF